This T cell receptor (beta chain) comes out of a study of OX40 agonist ivuxolimab in advanced cancers. As for the study in general: Participants, approximately 81% male, averaged approximately 60 years of age, ranging from about 23 to 80. The study's findings and limits: Clonal expansion among partial responders at 0.1-3.0 mg/kg ranked near the lowest. In CD8+ T cells, expanded clones were on average more numerous than in CD4+. At doses 0.1 to 3.0 mg/kg, CD4+ and CD8+ clones expanded.

Concerning this clone: Its antigen is unidentified.

Measured with immunoSEQ multiplex PCR; TCRdb has only the in-frame clones, and not every one. This table has 90,000 or so clones, more than 85% appearing once. The material sequenced was CD4+ or CD8+ T cells sorted from blood, taken in a trial of the OX40 agonist ivuxolimab. The source is an adult with an advanced solid tumor such as melanoma, head and neck, liver or kidney cancer.

This CDR3 reads CASSIQGITEAFF. In DNA, the CDR3 is TGTGCCAGTAGTATACAGGGGATCACTGAAGCTTTCTTT. The genes are TRBV19 and TRBJ1-1, with D perhaps matching TRBD1 (6 bases). This CDR3 is 13 amino acids long. Germline CDR1 reads LNHDA; CDR2 reads SQIVND (reference sequence). With 2 bases removed from V and 4 bases from J, the gap between germline ends came to 8 bases.